The present entry profiles one T cell receptor (beta chain) with its context. This record belongs to a study of blood T cell repertoires in COVID-19. Across the whole study: Sites in the United States, Italy and Spain provided acute and convalescent COVID-19 samples. The analysed material was cDNA or gDNA that came from T cells, B-cell-depleted T cells, or PBMCs.

As handled by the study authors: Amplification with reference gene primers provided the estimates of nucleated cell counts. Sequencing was performed with immunoSEQ multiplex PCR; in TCRdb, only in-frame clones are kept and a portion is missing. V and J calls and clone size are as listed in that table; D and trimming were resolved from the DNA. The sample holds approximately 41,000 clones, about nine tenths seen once. V dropped 4 bases and J dropped 6; count of bases not matched to a gene: 7. Germline V gene sequence: CDR1 SGHNT, CDR2 YYREEE (reference sequence). The CDR3 consists of 14 residues. Sequenced: peripheral blood. This sequence joins TRBV5-4 and TRBJ2-1; 7 bases agree with TRBD1. The sequence was collected from an elderly woman with active COVID-19. CDR3 protein: CASSPRQGGNEQFF. CDR3 bases: TGTGCCAGCAGCCCTAGACAGGGTGGCAATGAGCAGTTCTTC.